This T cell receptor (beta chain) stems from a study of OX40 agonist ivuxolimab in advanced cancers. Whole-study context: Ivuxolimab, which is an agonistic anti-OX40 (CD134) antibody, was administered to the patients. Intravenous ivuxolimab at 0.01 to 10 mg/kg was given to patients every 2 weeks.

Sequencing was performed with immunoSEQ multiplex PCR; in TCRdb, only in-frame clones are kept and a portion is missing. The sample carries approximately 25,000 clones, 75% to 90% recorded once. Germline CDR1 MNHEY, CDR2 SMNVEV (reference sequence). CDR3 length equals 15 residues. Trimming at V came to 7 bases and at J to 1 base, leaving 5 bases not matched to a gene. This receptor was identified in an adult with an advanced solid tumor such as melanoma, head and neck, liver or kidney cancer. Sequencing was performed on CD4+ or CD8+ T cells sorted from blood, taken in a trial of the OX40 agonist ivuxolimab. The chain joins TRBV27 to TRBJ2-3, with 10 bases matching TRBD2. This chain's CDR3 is CASTIAGGRTDTQYF. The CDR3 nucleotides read TGTGCCAGCACCATAGCGGGGGGACGCACAGATACGCAGTATTTT.